The next 28 T cell receptor beta chains were all read from a single sample in a study of lymphopenia after photon versus proton radiotherapy. TCRdb keeps only in-frame clones here, not all; method: immunoSEQ multiplex PCR. This sample carries tens of thousands of clones, around 88% of them seen once, and the ten largest clones take approximately 31%. Sequencing used peripheral blood, obtained from a patient treated with photon-based radiotherapy. The receptors were gathered from a man in his fifties or sixties with gastric cancer.

V is TRBV27 and J is TRBJ2-1, with D perhaps TRBD2 (5 bases). Germline V lookup: CDR1 MNHEY, CDR2 SMNVEV (reference sequence). V shed 5 bases and J shed 0 bases, with 17 bases lying between them. The CDR3 contains 17 residues. The CDR3, as DNA: TGTGCCAGCAGTCCCCCCAAGGGAGTGAGCTCCTACAATGAGCAGTTCTTC. The encoded protein is CASSPPKGVSSYNEQFF.

The genes are TRBV4-1 and TRBJ2-7; possibly TRBD2 for D (5 bases). The CDR3 contains 14 residues. CDR1 is MGHRA, CDR2 YSYEKL, per germline. V lost 0 bases to trimming and J lost 3 bases, with 9 bases between them. The CDR3 spells CASSQEEGSYEQYF. Here the CDR3 DNA reads TGCGCCAGCAGCCAAGAGGAAGGGAGCTACGAGCAGTACTTC.

This sequence joins TRBV5-1 and TRBJ2-1; 12 bases agree with TRBD2. The CDR3 sequence is 15 residues long. Per the germline V gene, CDR1 is SGHRS and CDR2 is YFSETQ. The V and J ends lost 2 bases and 6 bases, in that order; junction bases with no gene match: 3. CDR3 sequence (DNA): TGCGCCAGCAGCTTTCTAGCGGGAGGGCCCAATGAGCAGTTCTTC. It specifies CASSFLAGGPNEQFF.

The V and J genes are TRBV6-5 and TRBJ1-2, with D unresolved. The CDR3 length is 14 residues. The germline gives CDR1 MNHEY, CDR2 SVGAGI. Trimming left V 2 bases short and J 5 bases short, with 12 bases between. The CDR3 region has the DNA TGTGCCAGCAGTTACGGGAACAGTGGATATGGCTACACCTTC. Protein: CASSYGNSGYGYTF.

The chain links TRBV29-1 to TRBJ1-1; 10 bases match TRBD1. This CDR3 has 12 amino acids. J was trimmed by 4 bases and V by 4 bases; bases with no gene match: 0. Germline lookup yields CDR1 SQVTM and CDR2 ANQGSEA. The DNA for the CDR3 is TGCAGCGTTGGGACAGGGGGCACTGAAGCTTTCTTT. Its protein product is CSVGTGGTEAFF.

The chain carries TRBV28 and TRBJ1-2; D is possibly TRBD1 (6 bases). The CDR3 covers 21 residues. The germline gives CDR1 MDHEN, CDR2 SYDVKM. The V and J ends lost 2 bases and 6 bases respectively, with 34 bases between them. Here the CDR3 reads CASSLRPAKASRTTGINGYTF. DNA of the CDR3: TGTGCCAGCAGTTTAAGGCCCGCTAAAGCTTCCCGAACAACAGGGATCAATGGCTACACCTTC.

This chain links TRBV5-4 with TRBJ1-2; D remains ambiguous. Trimming took off 0 bases at V and 6 bases at J, with 9 bases between the two ends. Per the germline V gene, CDR1 is SGHNT and CDR2 is YYREEE (reference sequence). The CDR3 sequence is 13 residues long. CDR3 loop: CASSLGVLDGYTF. The CDR3 DNA reads TGTGCCAGCAGCTTGGGGGTTCTCGATGGCTACACCTTC.

J is TRBJ1-1 and V is TRBV7-9, with D possibly matching TRBD1 (5 bases). The CDR3 is made up of 15 amino acids. Trimming took 0 bases from V and 2 from J, leaving 10 bases between them. Per germline, CDR1 SEHNR and CDR2 FQNEAQ (reference sequence). The CDR3 DNA follows: TGTGCCAGCAGCTTAGCGCAGGGAAGAAACACTGAAGCTTTCTTT. Translation gives CASSLAQGRNTEAFF.

The gene calls are TRBV5-1 and TRBJ1-1; weak D call: TRBD1 (6 bases). CDR3 length: 13 amino acids. Germline V gives CDR1 SGHRS, CDR2 YFSETQ. Deletions cut 0 bases from V and 5 bases from J, with 8 bases between. CDR3 sequence: CASSLAGVTEAFF. The CDR3 DNA reads TGCGCCAGCAGCTTGGCAGGGGTTACTGAAGCTTTCTTT.

This rearrangement joins TRBV2 to TRBJ2-6, with unresolved D. V lost 9 bases to trimming and J lost 2 bases, with 11 bases between them. This CDR3 spans 14 amino acids. Germline V CDR1 and CDR2: SNHLY, FYNNEI. This CDR3 is CARRTVAGANVLTF. In DNA, the CDR3 is TGTGCCAGACGGACCGTGGCTGGGGCCAACGTCCTGACTTTC.

The genes are TRBV19 and TRBJ1-5; D is possibly TRBD1 (5 bases). The V gene lost 6 bases and the J gene lost 7 bases, with 10 bases spanning the gap. The CDR3 is 12 residues long. Looked up from germline, CDR1 is LNHDA and CDR2 is SQIVND (reference sequence). The CDR3 nucleotides read TGTGCCAGTAGGCTTCAGGGACAGCCCCAGCATTTT. Amino acid sequence: CASRLQGQPQHF.

J is TRBJ1-3 and V is TRBV10-3; 7 bases fit TRBD1. The germline gives CDR1 ENHRY, CDR2 SYGVKD. The CDR3 loop spans 16 amino acids. V was clipped by 3 bases and J by 4 bases; unmatched bases: 9. CDR3 loop: CAISDSRTGHGNTIYF. In DNA, the CDR3 is TGTGCCATCAGTGACTCCAGGACAGGCCACGGAAACACCATATATTTT.

This clone appeared once. The V call is TRBV28, the J call TRBJ1-2; a weak D match, TRBD1 (5 bases). V lost 5 bases and J 0 bases, leaving 10 bases between the germline ends. Germline CDR1 MDHEN, CDR2 SYDVKM. The CDR3 is made up of 14 amino acids. CDR3 sequence reads: CASSRGWTNYGYTF. As DNA, the CDR3 is TGTGCCAGCAGTCGGGGGTGGACTAACTATGGCTACACCTTC.

The chain employs TRBV19 and TRBJ2-5, with D perhaps matching TRBD2 (6 bases). The V and J ends lost 5 bases and 1 base respectively, with 11 bases between them. This CDR3 has 14 residues. The germline V gene has CDR1 LNHDA and CDR2 SQIVND (reference sequence). CDR3 loop: CASSEISGQETQYF. The CDR3 coding sequence is TGTGCCAGTAGTGAGATTAGCGGCCAAGAGACCCAGTACTTC.

The genes are TRBV19 and TRBJ2-4; tentatively, D is TRBD1 (6 bases). Looked up from germline, CDR1 is LNHDA and CDR2 is SQIVND (reference sequence). Trimming removed 3 bases from V and 0 bases from J, with 18 bases in between. This CDR3 is 18 amino acids long. The CDR3 spells CASSMIQAAGAAKNIQYF. The CDR3 DNA follows: TGTGCCAGTAGTATGATTCAGGCGGCAGGGGCAGCCAAAAACATTCAGTACTTC.

The V call is TRBV28, the J call TRBJ1-1, with 7 bases identical to TRBD1. Germline V gene lookup returns CDR1 MDHEN and CDR2 SYDVKM. The CDR3 consists of 16 residues. The V and J ends lost 7 bases and 0 bases, in that order; junction bases with no gene match: 11. The CDR3 bases are TGTGCCAGCATCCTTGCGCCGGACAGGCTGAACACTGAAGCTTTCTTT. Translation: CASILAPDRLNTEAFF.

The rearrangement uses TRBV5-4 and TRBJ2-3; 9 bases match TRBD2. CDR3 size: 16 residues. Losses at the gene ends were 3 bases for V and 4 bases for J; bases not matched to a gene: 9. Germline V gene lookup returns CDR1 SGHNT and CDR2 YYREEE (reference sequence). CDR3 protein: CASSSGTSRSADTQYF. The CDR3 DNA reads TGTGCCAGCAGCTCTGGGACTAGCAGGTCAGCAGATACGCAGTATTTT.

V usage is TRBV6-6 and J usage is TRBJ2-7; a weak D match, TRBD1 (5 bases). CDR1 and CDR2 from the germline V gene are MNHNY and SVGAGI (reference sequence). Trimming shortened V by 3 bases and J by 2 bases, and 14 bases separated the two germline ends. CDR3 length equals 15 residues. The CDR3 sequence: CASSYSSDTAYEQYF. In nucleotides, the CDR3 is TGTGCCAGCAGTTATTCTTCGGACACCGCCTACGAGCAGTACTTC.

J is TRBJ2-7 and V is TRBV21-1; no check of the table's D call, TRBD2, against the DNA was made. TRBV21-1 is flagged as a pseudogene. This CDR3 spans 20 amino acids. The CDR3 coding sequence is TGTGCCAGCAGAAAGCCCACACCAGCGGGGGGTGGCGGGAGGCTCTACGAGCAGTACTTC. Translated, it gives CASRKPTPAGGGGRLYEQYF.

The rearrangement joins TRBV29-1 to TRBJ2-5; the D is unclear. CDR1 and CDR2 from the germline V gene are SQVTM and ANQGSEA. V gave up 6 bases and J gave up 5 bases, with 13 bases separating them. The CDR3 sequence is 12 residues long. The CDR3: CSVASGFETQYF. DNA for the CDR3: TGCAGCGTGGCTTCTGGGTTTGAGACCCAGTACTTC.

This sequence joins TRBV7-9 and TRBJ1-2, with 8 bases identical to TRBD1. V dropped 5 bases and J dropped 0; count of bases not matched to a gene: 5. This CDR3 has 15 amino acids. Per germline, CDR1 SEHNR and CDR2 FQNEAQ (reference sequence). The CDR3 coding sequence is TGTGCCAGCAGCACCCACAGGGGGGCTAACTATGGCTACACCTTC. Protein: CASSTHRGANYGYTF.

This sequence joins TRBV7-9 and TRBJ2-7, with TRBD1 matching 9 bases. The CDR3 is made up of 13 amino acids. J lost 6 bases, V lost 5 bases, and 5 bases had no gene match. From germline, CDR1 is SEHNR and CDR2 FQNEAQ (reference sequence). As DNA, the CDR3 is TGTGCCAGCAGCCAACAGGACAGGGGCGAGCAGTACTTC. This sequence encodes CASSQQDRGEQYF.

The chain has TRBV29-1 and TRBJ2-7; D might be TRBD1 (6 bases). Germline V gene lookup returns CDR1 SQVTM and CDR2 ANQGSEA. The V end was cut by 4 bases, the J end by 0 bases, with 13 bases between. There are 14 residues in the CDR3. CDR3 sequence reads: CSVVGTGLSYEQYF. The CDR3 DNA reads as TGCAGCGTTGTAGGCACAGGGCTCTCCTACGAGCAGTACTTC.

The chain joins TRBV18 to TRBJ2-1, with D tentatively TRBD1 or TRBD2 (5 bases each). Trimming shortened V by 6 bases and J by 10 bases, and 16 bases separated the two germline ends. There are 13 residues in the CDR3. Germline assignment: CDR1 KGHSH and CDR2 LQKENI. The CDR3 spells CASSVGDPGEQFF. The CDR3 DNA reads TGTGCCAGCTCCGTCGGGGACCCAGGGGAGCAGTTCTTC.

V is TRBV7-9 and J is TRBJ2-3; 9 bases are a match to TRBD2. This CDR3 region has 18 residues. CDR1 SEHNR and CDR2 FQNEAQ come from the germline V gene (reference sequence). V trimming: 2 bases; J trimming: 2 bases; junction bases outside the gene matches: 11. This CDR3 is CASSLMMGSGSDTDTQYF. In DNA form, the CDR3 reads TGTGCCAGCAGCTTAATGATGGGTAGCGGGAGCGACACAGATACGCAGTATTTT.

This clone came up a few times. The chain uses TRBV7-3 and TRBJ1-1; possibly TRBD1 for D (5 bases). The germline V gene has CDR1 SGHTA and CDR2 FQGTGA. The CDR3 extends over 14 amino acids. The V gene lost 5 bases and the J gene lost 5 bases, with 15 bases spanning the gap. CDR3 amino acids: CASSRGAGMTEAFF. The CDR3 nucleotides are TGTGCCAGCAGCCGAGGGGCGGGTATGACTGAAGCTTTCTTT.

This rearrangement joins TRBV7-2 to TRBJ2-7, with no clear D. The CDR3 spans 13 residues. Deletions cut 3 bases from V and 3 bases from J, with 9 bases between. The germline V gene encodes CDR1 SGHTA and CDR2 FQGNSA. CDR3 coding DNA: TGTGCCAGCAGCTTGGCTCTCCTCTACGAGCAGTACTTC. This gives the protein CASSLALLYEQYF. Looking up the rest from reference TRBV7-2 and TRBJ2-7 gives the full variable domain: GAGVSQSPSNKVTEKGKDVELRCDPISGHTALYWYRQSLGQGLEFLIYFQGNSAPDKSGLPSDRFSAERTGGSVSTLTIQRTQQEDSAVYLCASSLALLYEQYFGPGTRLTVT.

V gene TRBV11-2 combines with J gene TRBJ2-6; 7 bases align to TRBD2. This CDR3 is built from 17 residues. The V gene's germline CDR1 is SGHAT and CDR2 FQNNGV. The J segment lost 4 bases and the V segment lost 4 bases, leaving 10 bases of the junction unmatched. CDR3 sequence (DNA): TGTGCCAGCAGCTCACCCCGCGGGGAGGGCGGGGCCAACGTCCTGACTTTC. It is translated as CASSSPRGEGGANVLTF.